Detailed here is one T cell receptor beta chain. Its matching antigen is unknown. TCRdb keeps only in-frame clones here, not all; method: immunoSEQ multiplex PCR. The sample holds roughly 45,000 clones, approximately 79% seen once. The sample is drawn from a study of PD-1 blockade in classical Hodgkin lymphoma. Across the whole study: Once every 2 weeks, patients received intravenous nivolumab at 3 mg/kg. Findings and caveats of the study: Lower baseline TCR diversity marked trial partial responders and progressors. Still unresolved is the cause of the repertoire differences, which may be disease activity or prior therapy. Relative to healthy donors, newly diagnosed patients reportedly had lower baseline TCR diversity, which was reported as lower still in relapsed/refractory patients.

Each patient relapsed following autologous stem cell transplantation, and prior brentuximab vedotin exposure differed. Trimming took off 0 bases at V and 2 bases at J, with 11 bases between the two ends. The CDR3 totals 16 residues. Germline V gene data show CDR1 as LNHNV and CDR2 as YYDKDF (reference sequence). This rearrangement joins TRBV15 to TRBJ1-3; a possible D gene is TRBD1 (5 bases). Sequenced here: peripheral blood mononuclear cells (PBMCs), sampled before the second cycle of nivolumab. This sequence originates from a human donor with classical Hodgkin lymphoma. CDR3 region: CATSRDSGLPGNTIYF. As DNA, the CDR3 is TGTGCCACCAGCAGAGATTCGGGACTTCCTGGAAACACCATATATTTT.